This passage covers 8 T cell receptor beta chains from one sample sequenced in a study of CD8 T cells in ankylosing spondylitis. TCRdb ran MiXCR on the 5' RACE reads and lists one entry per CDR3 protein. The sample contains 250,000 to 300,000 distinct CDR3 sequences, over 15% of which appear only once. The sample consisted of blood, either unsorted or a sorted T cell fraction (not recorded which). These receptors all stem from a male donor with ankylosing spondylitis or in good health (not recorded which).

V gene TRBV19 combines with J gene TRBJ2-1, with D perhaps TRBD1 (7 bases). Germline values: CDR1 LNHDA, CDR2 SQIVND (reference sequence). Deletions cut 5 bases from V and 15 bases from J, with 17 bases between. This CDR3 region has 12 residues. CDR3 region: CASSAGQMFPFF. The CDR3 DNA is TGTGCCAGTAGTGCGGGACAGATGTTTCCGTTCTTC.

This clonotype was recorded many times. The chain joins TRBV27 to TRBJ2-3, with 8 nucleotides matching TRBD1. Germline V CDR1 and CDR2: MNHEY, SMNVEV (reference sequence). V gave up 4 bases and J gave up 3 bases; unmatched junction bases: 6. This CDR3 is built from 15 residues. The CDR3 sequence: CASSSTGVRTDTQYF. The DNA for the CDR3 is TGTGCCAGCAGTTCGACAGGGGTTCGGACAGATACGCAGTATTTT.

There are a few counts of this clonotype. This chain joins TRBV4-1 and TRBJ2-7, with D perhaps given as TRBD1 or TRBD2 (5 bases each). CDR1 is MGHRA and CDR2 is YSYEKL in the germline V gene. V was shortened by 3 bases and J by 0 bases, with 12 bases between the two germline ends. The CDR3 has 15 residues. CDR3 region: CASSQGTGDSYEQYF. The CDR3 coding sequence is TGCGCCAGCAGCCAGGGGACCGGGGACTCCTACGAGCAGTACTTC.

The CDR3 DNA reads as TGTGCCAGCAGCTTGGTCGACAGACTGTACCAAGAGACCCAGTACTTC. Translating gives CASSLVDRLYQETQYF. V gene TRBV11-2 combines with J gene TRBJ2-5; D may be TRBD1 (5 bases). This CDR3 contains 16 residues. Germline-derived CDR1 and CDR2 are SGHAT and FQNNGV. The V end was cut by 3 bases, the J end by 0 bases, with 14 bases between.

The CDR3 here is CASSPGPAIDSNEKLFF. DNA for the CDR3: TGTGCCAGCAGCCCCGGACCGGCGATAGACTCTAATGAAAAACTGTTTTTT. This chain joins TRBV7-9 and TRBJ1-4; D is unresolved. The CDR3 runs to 17 residues. Germline V lookup: CDR1 SEHNR, CDR2 FQNEAQ (reference sequence). The V end lost 5 bases, the J end lost 3 bases, and 19 bases lay between the germline ends.

Judged by abundance, this clonotype is medium-sized (0.01 to 0.1%). The chain uses TRBV5-6 and TRBJ2-2; 10 bases agree with TRBD1. The CDR3 spans 15 residues. The V and J ends lost 3 bases and 3 bases, in that order; junction bases with no gene match: 2. Germline CDR1 SGHDT, CDR2 YYEEEE. The CDR3 DNA is TGTGCCAGCAGCTCCGGGACAGGGGACACCGGGGAGCTGTTTTTT. This encodes CASSSGTGDTGELFF.

This clonotype was counted a single time. This chain joins TRBV12-3 or TRBV12-4 and TRBJ2-7; 12 nucleotides line up with TRBD1. There are 16 residues in the CDR3. The V segment lost 2 bases and the J segment 7 bases; nucleotides outside the gene matches: 9. CDR3 nucleotides: TGTGCCAGCAGTTTATATGGGACAGGGGGCTTGGGAGAGCAGTACTTC. Translation gives CASSLYGTGGLGEQYF.

This clonotype was observed a handful of times. The rearrangement links TRBV7-6 to TRBJ2-7, with 12 bases lining up with TRBD2. Trimming at V came to 0 bases and at J to 2 bases, leaving 5 bases not matched to a gene. There are 17 residues in the CDR3. Germline CDR1 SGHVS, CDR2 FNYEAQ. DNA for the CDR3: TGTGCCAGCAGCTTAGCACTAGCGGGAGGACGACCCTACGAGCAGTACTTC. This gives the protein CASSLALAGGRPYEQYF.